The present TCR gamma chain was sequenced within a study of intestinal T cells in coeliac disease. Study-level background: TRG cohort coeliac patients averaged around 17 years; controls averaged almost 55. General observations from the study: Multiple copies of a CDR3 amino acid sequence may be PCR duplicates.

Ten to eleven formalin-fixed paraffin-embedded scrolls, each 5 µm thick, supplied each case's genomic DNA. Regarding this clone: Its antigen remains unidentified. Germline and junction disagree at one end, which may indicate a read error.

TRG repertoires were amplified with LymphoTrack primers from around 200 ng of biopsy DNA. TCRdb re-called the multiplex PCR reads with CATT. The repertoire holds 2,300 or so gamma-chain clones, with 40% to 55% as singletons. Germline CDR1 and CDR2: EGSNGY and YDSYNSKV. The CDR3 spans 15 residues. The specimen sequenced was a duodenal biopsy. This TCR was sampled from a human donor with celiac disease. V gene TRGV2 combines with J gene TRGJ1 or TRGJ2. CDR3 nucleotide sequence: TGTGCCACCTGGGACGGGCCCTTTTCGGTTTATAAGAAGCTCTTT. This codes for CATWDGPFSVYKKLF.